This TCR beta chain appears in the sequencing data of a study of T-cell reconstitution after alpha-beta-depleted transplantation in children. The CDR3 has 12 residues. The germline V gene encodes CDR1 MGHDK and CDR2 SYGVNS. V lost 4 bases, J lost 6 bases, and 7 bases lay in between. Unique molecular identifiers were incorporated during preparation of the TCRbeta library. TCRdb processed the PCR reads anew with MiXCR; each CDR3 protein has one entry. The table records about 580,000 distinct CDR3 sequences, around 23% of them present only once. The V and J genes are TRBV25-1 and TRBJ2-1; D unresolved. The TCR was taken from a boy in the first two years of life who had a stem cell transplant for acute myeloid leukemia, so the T cells may come from the graft donor. This specimen was PBMCs, mostly from graft donor cells, taken 360 days after TCRalphabeta/CD19-depleted stem cell transplant. The CDR3 spells CASSAVGNEQFF. Written as DNA, the CDR3 is TGTGCCAGCAGTGCCGTAGGCAATGAGCAGTTCTTC.